These 11 T cell receptor beta chains were all obtained from the same sample, sequenced in a study of cytotoxic CD8 clonotypes in ibrutinib-treated CLL. The method was immunoSEQ multiplex PCR; TCRdb's version includes in-frame clones alone and lacks a portion of them. The repertoire holds about 310,000 clones, with about 77% as singletons. Sequencing used PBMCs, obtained before ibrutinib treatment. The receptors derive from a human donor with chronic lymphocytic leukemia.

This clone was seen only once. The chain has TRBV11-2 and TRBJ2-3, with 12 bases fitting TRBD1. CDR1 is SGHAT and CDR2 is FQNNGV in the germline V gene. The CDR3 has 16 amino acids. V shed 3 bases, J shed 5 bases, and the junction held 6 bases outside the gene matches. CDR3 amino acids: CASSFGGTGGRDTQYF. CDR3 DNA sequence: TGTGCCAGCAGCTTCGGGGGGACAGGGGGCAGAGATACGCAGTATTTT.

The chain combines TRBV7-6 with TRBJ2-7; D possibly matches TRBD1 or TRBD2 (5 bases each). The CDR3 loop spans 18 amino acids. Germline assignment: CDR1 SGHVS and CDR2 FNYEAQ. V lost 2 bases to trimming and J lost 0 bases, with 20 bases between them. The CDR3 DNA sequence: TGTGCCAGCAGCTTATTGGCCCGAGGGGCGACGAGCTCCTACGAGCAGTACTTC. It yields the protein CASSLLARGATSSYEQYF.

This clone was picked up many times. V and J are TRBV7-3 and TRBJ2-4; 11 bases line up with TRBD1. V lost 7 bases and J lost 7; bases outside the gene matches: 18. Germline V gene lookup returns CDR1 SGHTA and CDR2 FQGTGA. CDR3 size: 18 residues. CDR3 sequence (DNA): TGTGCCAGCATCCAGGACAGGGGGCACCGTTTCGTCAGGAACATTCAGTACTTC. This gives the protein CASIQDRGHRFVRNIQYF.

The rearrangement links TRBV28 to TRBJ2-1; 11 positions agree with TRBD2. Germline trimming cut 2 bases from V and 12 bases from J; bases unmatched to any gene: 6. Germline V gene sequence: CDR1 MDHEN, CDR2 SYDVKM. This CDR3 contains 14 residues. In nucleotides, the CDR3 is TGTGCCAGCAGTTTACAACTAGCGGGAGCTTCGCAGTTCTTC. It is translated as CASSLQLAGASQFF.

This chain connects TRBV2 to TRBJ2-1, with 12 nucleotides matching TRBD2. CDR1 is SNHLY and CDR2 is FYNNEI in the germline V gene. Unmatched junction bases numbered 13, after V lost 4 bases and J lost 15 bases. This CDR3 region has 15 residues. CDR3 DNA: TGTGCCAGCAGTGGCCCGACTAGCGGGAGATTGAAGTGGTTCTTC. It encodes CASSGPTSGRLKWFF. Combining the CDR3 with reference TRBV2 and TRBJ2-1 gives the whole variable domain EPEVTQTPSHQVTQMGQEVILRCVPISNHLYFYWYRQILGQKVEFLVSFYNNEISEKSEIFDDQFSVERPDGSNFTLKIRSTKLEDSAMYFCASSGPTSGRLKWFFGPGTRLTVL.

Comment on this clone: This specimen includes other DNA sequences encoding the same CDR3. This chain connects TRBV19 to TRBJ2-7; TRBD2 might be the D (5 bases). Germline CDR1 reads LNHDA; CDR2 reads SQIVND (reference sequence). With 6 bases removed from V and 2 bases from J, the gap between germline ends came to 11 bases. This CDR3 is built from 13 residues. CDR3 in amino acids: CASRTSGTYEQYF. CDR3 DNA: TGTGCCAGTAGAACATCGGGAACCTACGAGCAGTACTTC.

The V and J genes are TRBV28 and TRBJ2-7, with D perhaps TRBD1 (6 bases). The CDR3 runs 14 residues. CDR1 and CDR2 (germline): MDHEN, SYDVKM. V was shortened by 4 bases and J by 3 bases, with 13 bases between the two germline ends. The CDR3 spells CASSSGARGYEQYF. The CDR3 nucleotides read TGTGCCAGCAGTTCCGGGGCCAGGGGCTACGAGCAGTACTTC.

The rearrangement uses TRBV28 and TRBJ2-1; 8 bases agree with TRBD2. The length of the CDR3 is 17 residues. CDR1 and CDR2 (germline): MDHEN, SYDVKM. Trimming removed 4 bases from V and 1 base from J; junction bases left unmatched: 9. The CDR3 here is CASSSLMGLGSYNEQFF. DNA of the CDR3: TGTGCCAGCAGTTCCCTTATGGGACTAGGTTCCTACAATGAGCAGTTCTTC.

This chain uses TRBV29-1 with TRBJ2-1, with D possibly TRBD2 on 6 matching bases. V lost 1 base to trimming and J lost 4 bases, with 11 bases between them. The CDR3 extends over 14 amino acids. The germline V gene encodes CDR1 SQVTM and CDR2 ANQGSEA. Here the CDR3 reads CSVEGADYYNEQFF. CDR3 DNA: TGCAGCGTTGAAGGGGCGGACTATTACAATGAGCAGTTCTTC.

The chain joins TRBV19 to TRBJ2-7, with a weak D call TRBD2 (5 bases). The CDR3 runs to 13 residues. Germline V lookup: CDR1 LNHDA, CDR2 SQIVND (reference sequence). Trimming left V 0 bases short and J 8 bases short, with 11 bases between. Written as DNA, the CDR3 is TGTGCCAGTAGTATAGATCCGGGGAATCAGCAGTACTTC. This sequence encodes CASSIDPGNQQYF. Full variable domain (rest looked up from reference TRBV19 and TRBJ2-7): DGGITQSPKYLFRKEGQNVTLSCEQNLNHDAMYWYRQDPGQGLRLIYYSQIVNDFQKGDIAEGYSVSREKKESFPLTVTSAQKNPTAFYLCASSIDPGNQQYFGPGTRLTVT.

The rearrangement uses TRBV9 and TRBJ2-7; TRBD2 might be the D (5 bases). Trimming stripped 3 bases from V and 2 bases from J, with 12 bases between. Germline V gene lookup returns CDR1 SGDLS and CDR2 YYNGEE. The CDR3 has 14 amino acids. CDR3 protein: CASSEGGSTYEQYF. The CDR3 DNA sequence: TGTGCCAGCAGCGAAGGAGGTTCTACCTACGAGCAGTACTTC.